Listed below are T cell receptor beta chains from one sample, sequenced in a study of OX40 agonist ivuxolimab in advanced cancers. Only in-frame clones appear in the TCRdb table, and some are missing; sequencing was by immunoSEQ multiplex PCR. The sample consists of over 5,500 clones, around 85% of them appearing once. Sequenced material: CD4+ or CD8+ T cells sorted from blood, taken in a trial of the OX40 agonist ivuxolimab. The receptors stem from an adult with an advanced solid tumor such as melanoma, head and neck, liver or kidney cancer. Both conserved end residues are part of each CDR3. The order of the fields is J gene, CDR3 length, V gene, CDR3 protein.

J gene: TRBJ2-2; CDR3 length: 13; V gene: TRBV6-5; CDR3 protein: CASSRTIPGELFF
J gene: TRBJ2-1; CDR3 length: 14; V gene: TRBV7-9; CDR3 protein: CASSLGTAYNEQFF
J gene: TRBJ2-1; CDR3 length: 14; V gene: TRBV11-2; CDR3 protein: CASSPSANRNEQFF
J gene: TRBJ1-6; CDR3 length: 15; V gene: TRBV19; CDR3 protein: CASSTPQGLNSPLHF
J gene: TRBJ2-5; CDR3 length: 12; V gene: TRBV19; CDR3 protein: CASSMWQETQYF
J gene: TRBJ1-3; CDR3 length: 14; V gene: TRBV30; CDR3 protein: CAWSGIGSGNTIYF
J gene: TRBJ2-7; CDR3 length: 13; V gene: TRBV7-9; CDR3 protein: CASSLNSRYEQYF
J gene: TRBJ2-1; CDR3 length: 15; V gene: TRBV10-2; CDR3 protein: CASHRDRGLYNEQFF
J gene: TRBJ2-4; CDR3 length: 13; V gene: TRBV4-1; CDR3 protein: CASSQVRENIQYF
J gene: TRBJ2-6; CDR3 length: 19; V gene: TRBV4-1; CDR3 protein: CASSQVNRVAFSGANVLTF
J gene: TRBJ2-7; CDR3 length: 13; V gene: TRBV2; CDR3 protein: CASSDGGDYEQYF
J gene: TRBJ1-2; CDR3 length: 16; V gene: TRBV4-1; CDR3 protein: CASSQDPGQGNGGYTF
J gene: TRBJ1-5; CDR3 length: 15; V gene: TRBV4-1; CDR3 protein: CASSQDRADHQPQHF
J gene: TRBJ2-5; CDR3 length: 14; V gene: TRBV4-1; CDR3 protein: CASSQVRQGETQYF
J gene: TRBJ1-1; CDR3 length: 15; V gene: TRBV6-6; CDR3 protein: CASSRQATGGPEAFF
J gene: TRBJ1-4; CDR3 length: 14; V gene: TRBV30; CDR3 protein: CAWSVGGPFEKLFF
J gene: TRBJ1-6; CDR3 length: 16; V gene: TRBV10-3; CDR3 protein: CAIGTGPSPYNSPLHF
J gene: TRBJ1-5; CDR3 length: 12; V gene: TRBV6-6; CDR3 protein: CASSETLEPQHF
J gene: TRBJ2-2; CDR3 length: 14; V gene: TRBV30; CDR3 protein: CAWTSGTNTGELFF
J gene: TRBJ2-7; CDR3 length: 13; V gene: TRBV27; CDR3 protein: CASSPTGHREQYF
J gene: TRBJ1-2; CDR3 length: 15; V gene: TRBV21-1; CDR3 protein: CASSTVDREDYGYTF
J gene: TRBJ1-5; CDR3 length: 14; V gene: TRBV11-2; CDR3 protein: CASSLEGQAQPQHF
J gene: TRBJ2-2; CDR3 length: 14; V gene: TRBV5-6; CDR3 protein: CASSLIQGAGELFF
J gene: TRBJ1-1; CDR3 length: 11; V gene: TRBV27; CDR3 protein: CASMAGPEAFF
J gene: TRBJ2-7; CDR3 length: 19; V gene: TRBV21-1; CDR3 protein: CASSTLEQGQERFNYEQYF
J gene: TRBJ2-2; CDR3 length: 13; V gene: TRBV27; CDR3 protein: CASSFRETGELFF
J gene: TRBJ2-1; CDR3 length: 10; V gene: TRBV28; CDR3 protein: CASSLYEQFF
J gene: TRBJ2-1; CDR3 length: 14; V gene: TRBV7-2; CDR3 protein: CACRGGGPWNEQFF
J gene: TRBJ2-3; CDR3 length: 15; V gene: TRBV9; CDR3 protein: CASSVRTEGTDTQYF
J gene: TRBJ2-7; CDR3 length: 14; V gene: TRBV30; CDR3 protein: CAWNRGGSSYEQYF
J gene: TRBJ2-2; CDR3 length: 14; V gene: TRBV6-1; CDR3 protein: CAVTGTGETGELFF
J gene: TRBJ1-2; CDR3 length: 13; V gene: TRBV10-3; CDR3 protein: CAISVEENYGYTF
J gene: TRBJ1-1; CDR3 length: 17; V gene: TRBV21-1; CDR3 protein: CASSKEGQNKENTEAFF
J gene: TRBJ2-1; CDR3 length: 14; V gene: TRBV4-1; CDR3 protein: CASSQERGYDEQFF
J gene: TRBJ2-5; CDR3 length: 16; V gene: TRBV9; CDR3 protein: CASSHSGGPPQETQYF
J gene: TRBJ2-1; CDR3 length: 14; V gene: TRBV19; CDR3 protein: CASSTSGTYNEQFF
J gene: TRBJ2-7; CDR3 length: 13; V gene: TRBV5-5; CDR3 protein: CASGPSRDHEQYF
J gene: TRBJ1-2; CDR3 length: 14; V gene: TRBV30; CDR3 protein: CAWTAPGVDYGYTF
J gene: TRBJ1-6; CDR3 length: 17; V gene: TRBV4-1; CDR3 protein: CASSQEVRTGGNSPLHF
J gene: TRBJ2-7; CDR3 length: 15; V gene: TRBV7-9; CDR3 protein: CASSLVSSGAYEQYF
J gene: TRBJ2-2; CDR3 length: 14; V gene: TRBV5-6; CDR3 protein: CASSLGQGTGELFF
J gene: TRBJ2-5; CDR3 length: 16; V gene: TRBV19; CDR3 protein: CASSNPGTGGRETQYF